The rows below give T cell receptor beta chains drawn from one sample of a study of cytomegalovirus exposure and HLA in healthy donors. Libraries were prepared by immunoSEQ multiplex PCR; TCRdb keeps only in-frame clonotypes and omits some of them. The repertoire holds 100,000 to 150,000 clones, 66% seen once, with over 1.5% in the top ten. Sequencing used PBMCs. The receptors stem from a man between 18 and 35 years old in good health and CMV-seronegative. The CDR3 runs from the conserved cysteine through the conserved F or W. Fields, in order: D gene, V gene, J gene, clone size, CDR3 protein, CDR3 DNA. The D gene is left open where the match is weak. Clone size is not always given. Where it is, it says once, few, many or a class for expanded clones.

d_call: -; v_call: TRBV2; j_call: TRBJ2-5; clone_size: -; cdr3_aa: CASSEGRGASETQYF; cdr3_nt: TGTGCCAGCAGTGAGGGCAGGGGTGCTTCCGAGACCCAGTACTTC
d_call: TRBD2; v_call: TRBV7-2; j_call: TRBJ2-7; clone_size: -; cdr3_aa: CASTRAGEPYEQYF; cdr3_nt: TGTGCCAGTACGCGAGCGGGAGAACCCTACGAGCAGTACTTC
d_call: -; v_call: TRBV28; j_call: TRBJ2-5; clone_size: -; cdr3_aa: CASQNNPSLPSKSPETQYF; cdr3_nt: TGTGCCAGCCAAAACAATCCGTCACTACCCTCAAAAAGTCCGGAGACCCAGTACTTC
d_call: -; v_call: TRBV11-3; j_call: TRBJ2-1; clone_size: -; cdr3_aa: CASSLDTRGNEQFF; cdr3_nt: TGTGCCAGCAGCTTAGATACCAGGGGTAATGAGCAGTTCTTC
d_call: -; v_call: TRBV5-5; j_call: TRBJ1-2; clone_size: -; cdr3_aa: CASSQQGVPKGYTF; cdr3_nt: TGTGCCAGCAGCCAACAGGGCGTCCCTAAGGGCTACACCTTC
d_call: -; v_call: TRBV7-9; j_call: TRBJ2-1; clone_size: -; cdr3_aa: CASSLGGQGNEQFF; cdr3_nt: TGTGCCAGCAGCTTAGGAGGCCAGGGGAATGAGCAGTTCTTC
d_call: TRBD2; v_call: TRBV5-1; j_call: TRBJ2-1; clone_size: -; cdr3_aa: CASSRSGGYNEQFF; cdr3_nt: TGCGCCAGCAGTCGTAGCGGGGGCTACAATGAGCAGTTCTTC
d_call: TRBD2; v_call: TRBV7-9; j_call: TRBJ2-3; clone_size: few; cdr3_aa: CASSPLGGLDTQYF; cdr3_nt: TGTGCCAGCAGCCCCCTGGGAGGGCTAGATACGCAGTATTTT
d_call: TRBD1; v_call: TRBV9; j_call: TRBJ2-1; clone_size: -; cdr3_aa: CASSVQDRDNEQFF; cdr3_nt: TGTGCCAGCAGCGTCCAAGACAGGGACAATGAGCAGTTCTTC
d_call: TRBD1; v_call: TRBV4-1; j_call: TRBJ1-1; clone_size: -; cdr3_aa: CASSQARGSTEAFF; cdr3_nt: TGCGCCAGCAGCCAAGCCAGGGGGAGCACTGAAGCTTTCTTT
d_call: -; v_call: TRBV7-9; j_call: TRBJ1-2; clone_size: -; cdr3_aa: CATATARGEDGYTF; cdr3_nt: TGTGCCACGGCCACGGCCCGAGGGGAGGATGGCTACACCTTC
d_call: -; v_call: TRBV6-1; j_call: TRBJ2-7; clone_size: -; cdr3_aa: CASSEVGLSYEQYF; cdr3_nt: TGTGCCAGCAGTGAAGTCGGACTCTCCTACGAGCAGTACTTC
d_call: -; v_call: TRBV5-1; j_call: TRBJ1-1; clone_size: -; cdr3_aa: CASSLVRIANTEAFF; cdr3_nt: TGCGCCAGCAGCTTGGTAAGGATAGCGAACACTGAAGCTTTCTTT
d_call: -; v_call: TRBV19; j_call: TRBJ2-5; clone_size: -; cdr3_aa: CASSISTVLQETQYF; cdr3_nt: TGTGCCAGTAGTATATCGACAGTCCTCCAAGAGACCCAGTACTTC
d_call: TRBD1; v_call: TRBV15; j_call: TRBJ2-5; clone_size: -; cdr3_aa: CATSRDPGTGGETQYF; cdr3_nt: TGTGCCACCAGCAGAGATCCCGGGACAGGGGGTGAGACCCAGTACTTC
d_call: -; v_call: TRBV11-2; j_call: TRBJ1-4; clone_size: few; cdr3_aa: CASSSLRQTLPTNEKLFF; cdr3_nt: TGTGCCAGCAGCTCCCTTAGACAGACTCTTCCAACTAATGAAAAACTGTTTTTT
d_call: -; v_call: TRBV5-1; j_call: TRBJ1-1; clone_size: -; cdr3_aa: CASSWGSQGGGEAFF; cdr3_nt: TGCGCCAGCAGCTGGGGCTCACAGGGCGGGGGTGAAGCTTTCTTT
d_call: -; v_call: TRBV28; j_call: TRBJ2-1; clone_size: -; cdr3_aa: CASSSPRGDSYNEQFF; cdr3_nt: TGTGCCAGCAGTTCCCCCAGGGGGGACTCCTACAATGAGCAGTTCTTC
d_call: -; v_call: TRBV6-1; j_call: TRBJ1-1; clone_size: -; cdr3_aa: CATTRAGAAFF; cdr3_nt: TGTGCCACTACTAGGGCAGGGGCCGCTTTCTTT
d_call: TRBD1; v_call: TRBV28; j_call: TRBJ1-1; clone_size: -; cdr3_aa: CASSSWTGPGSPTEAFF; cdr3_nt: TGTGCCAGCAGTTCCTGGACAGGGCCGGGTAGTCCGACTGAAGCTTTCTTT
d_call: -; v_call: TRBV7-2; j_call: TRBJ2-3; clone_size: -; cdr3_aa: CASNLGSGYTQYF; cdr3_nt: TGTGCCAGCAACCTAGGCTCCGGCTATACGCAGTATTTT
d_call: -; v_call: TRBV5-4; j_call: TRBJ2-7; clone_size: -; cdr3_aa: CASSLVRADEQYF; cdr3_nt: TGTGCCAGCAGCTTGGTCAGGGCGGACGAGCAGTACTTC
d_call: TRBD1; v_call: TRBV6-6; j_call: TRBJ1-2; clone_size: few; cdr3_aa: CASSYAGTDNYGYTF; cdr3_nt: TGTGCCAGCAGTTACGCCGGGACAGATAACTATGGCTACACCTTC
d_call: TRBD1; v_call: TRBV2; j_call: TRBJ1-1; clone_size: -; cdr3_aa: CANPGTAEAFF; cdr3_nt: TGTGCCAATCCCGGGACAGCAGAAGCTTTCTTT
d_call: TRBD1; v_call: TRBV2; j_call: TRBJ1-2; clone_size: few; cdr3_aa: CATLRTGEGYGYTF; cdr3_nt: TGTGCCACCCTACGGACAGGGGAAGGCTATGGCTACACCTTC
d_call: TRBD2; v_call: TRBV25-1; j_call: TRBJ2-3; clone_size: once; cdr3_aa: CASSEGTSGRPDTQYF; cdr3_nt: TGTGCCAGCAGTGAAGGGACTAGCGGCCGCCCAGATACGCAGTATTTT
d_call: -; v_call: TRBV7-7; j_call: TRBJ2-7; clone_size: -; cdr3_aa: CASSWGEVPYEQYF; cdr3_nt: TGTGCCAGCAGCTGGGGGGAGGTTCCCTACGAGCAGTACTTC
d_call: -; v_call: TRBV7-9; j_call: TRBJ1-1; clone_size: -; cdr3_aa: CASSFGPEGSAEAFF; cdr3_nt: TGTGCCAGCAGCTTTGGTCCGGAGGGCTCGGCTGAAGCTTTCTTT
d_call: -; v_call: TRBV10-3; j_call: TRBJ1-3; clone_size: few; cdr3_aa: CAIIPQAPGNTIYF; cdr3_nt: TGTGCCATCATTCCACAGGCGCCTGGAAACACCATATATTTT
d_call: -; v_call: TRBV25-1; j_call: TRBJ2-2; clone_size: -; cdr3_aa: CASSVSTGELFF; cdr3_nt: TGTGCCAGCAGTGTTAGTACCGGGGAGCTGTTTTTT
d_call: -; v_call: TRBV28; j_call: TRBJ2-7; clone_size: few; cdr3_aa: CASSPPRGSQYF; cdr3_nt: TGTGCCAGCAGCCCCCCTAGGGGGTCCCAGTACTTC
d_call: TRBD1; v_call: TRBV6-5; j_call: TRBJ1-5; clone_size: -; cdr3_aa: CASSYAGQGNQPQHF; cdr3_nt: TGTGCCAGCAGTTACGCAGGACAGGGTAATCAGCCCCAGCATTTT
d_call: -; v_call: TRBV25-1; j_call: TRBJ2-2; clone_size: -; cdr3_aa: CASRRPGQHNTGELFF; cdr3_nt: TGTGCCAGCAGAAGACCGGGACAACATAACACCGGGGAGCTGTTTTTT
d_call: -; v_call: TRBV5-4; j_call: TRBJ1-4; clone_size: -; cdr3_aa: CASSLGGLPNEKLFF; cdr3_nt: TGTGCCAGCAGCTTAGGAGGCCTGCCTAATGAAAAACTGTTTTTT
d_call: -; v_call: TRBV14; j_call: TRBJ1-4; clone_size: few; cdr3_aa: CASSQSATNEKLFF; cdr3_nt: TGTGCCAGCAGCCAGTCTGCAACTAATGAAAAACTGTTTTTT
d_call: -; v_call: TRBV28; j_call: TRBJ2-1; clone_size: -; cdr3_aa: CASTRSRNEQFF; cdr3_nt: TGTGCCAGCACTCGGTCACGGAATGAGCAGTTCTTC
d_call: -; v_call: TRBV6-5; j_call: TRBJ2-7; clone_size: -; cdr3_aa: CASSGGYEQYF; cdr3_nt: TGTGCCAGCAGTGGCGGTTACGAGCAGTACTTC
d_call: -; v_call: TRBV28; j_call: TRBJ1-1; clone_size: -; cdr3_aa: CAIGQMNTEAFF; cdr3_nt: TGTGCCATCGGACAGATGAACACTGAAGCTTTCTTT
d_call: -; v_call: TRBV7-3; j_call: TRBJ1-5; clone_size: -; cdr3_aa: CASSLNGGENQPQHF; cdr3_nt: TGTGCCAGCAGCTTAAACGGCGGGGAAAATCAGCCCCAGCATTTT
d_call: TRBD1; v_call: TRBV27; j_call: TRBJ1-2; clone_size: once; cdr3_aa: CASSHGTGAIYGYTF; cdr3_nt: TGTGCCAGCAGTCACGGGACAGGTGCAATCTATGGCTACACCTTC
d_call: TRBD1; v_call: TRBV9; j_call: TRBJ1-2; clone_size: -; cdr3_aa: CASSVATGGGYTF; cdr3_nt: TGTGCCAGCAGCGTAGCTACAGGGGGCGGCTACACCTTC
d_call: -; v_call: TRBV28; j_call: TRBJ1-5; clone_size: few; cdr3_aa: CASSLVGGGGQPQHF; cdr3_nt: TGTGCCAGCAGTTTAGTGGGGGGGGGAGGTCAGCCCCAGCATTTT
d_call: -; v_call: TRBV27; j_call: TRBJ1-5; clone_size: -; cdr3_aa: CASSLFGGLNQPQHF; cdr3_nt: TGTGCCAGCAGTTTATTCGGGGGGCTCAATCAGCCCCAGCATTTT
d_call: -; v_call: TRBV10-3; j_call: TRBJ2-7; clone_size: -; cdr3_aa: CAISGGTQPYEQYF; cdr3_nt: TGTGCCATCAGTGGAGGGACACAGCCCTACGAGCAGTACTTC
d_call: TRBD1; v_call: TRBV11-3; j_call: TRBJ1-1; clone_size: -; cdr3_aa: CASSLSWTGFTEAFF; cdr3_nt: TGTGCCAGCAGCTTATCCTGGACAGGGTTCACTGAAGCTTTCTTT
d_call: -; v_call: TRBV29-1; j_call: TRBJ1-5; clone_size: -; cdr3_aa: CSVSGTMGNQPQHF; cdr3_nt: TGCAGCGTCTCCGGGACAATGGGGAATCAGCCCCAGCATTTT
d_call: TRBD1; v_call: TRBV13; j_call: TRBJ1-2; clone_size: -; cdr3_aa: CASSRGTVSNYGYTF; cdr3_nt: TGTGCCAGCAGTCGAGGGACAGTAAGTAACTATGGCTACACCTTC
d_call: -; v_call: TRBV7-2; j_call: TRBJ2-4; clone_size: -; cdr3_aa: CASSEGENIQYF; cdr3_nt: TGTGCCAGCAGCGAGGGGGAAAACATTCAGTACTTC
d_call: -; v_call: TRBV7-8; j_call: TRBJ1-1; clone_size: -; cdr3_aa: CASSSPGTEAFF; cdr3_nt: TGTGCCAGCAGCTCTCCCGGGACAGAAGCTTTCTTT
d_call: -; v_call: TRBV13; j_call: TRBJ1-4; clone_size: -; cdr3_aa: CASSLGWQGYEKLFF; cdr3_nt: TGTGCCAGCAGCTTAGGTTGGCAGGGTTATGAAAAACTGTTTTTT
d_call: TRBD1; v_call: TRBV10-1; j_call: TRBJ2-1; clone_size: -; cdr3_aa: CASSELSGQAYNEQFF; cdr3_nt: TGCGCCAGCAGTGAGTTATCGGGACAGGCCTACAATGAGCAGTTCTTC